The 6 T cell receptor beta chains presented below share a single source sample, sequenced in a study of PD-L1 blockade in urothelial cancer (TCRdb year 2017). Preparation of the library involved the immunoSEQ multiplex PCR assay. Here the immuneACCESS table is served through TCRdb, limited to in-frame sequences with V and J called. Missing clones are a known gap in these copies; in checked studies unresolved V genes cover under half, and the rest lacks a known reason. Within this sample are some 52,000 clones, with nearly 85% of them counted one time only. 5.5% to 7.5% of the sample comes from the top ten. Sequencing was performed on PBMCs, taken around atezolizumab (anti-PD-L1) treatment. These receptors all come from a man between 35 and 55 years old with urothelial cancer.

The rearrangement links TRBV5-6 to TRBJ2-7; D is uncertain. Trimming shortened V by 4 bases and J by 7 bases, and 9 bases separated the two germline ends. CDR1 SGHDT and CDR2 YYEEEE come from the germline V gene. This CDR3 is 11 amino acids long. The CDR3, as DNA: TGTGCCAGCAGCCTGGCCGGGGAGCAGTACTTC. This gives the protein CASSLAGEQYF. Full variable domain (remainder filled in from reference TRBV5-6 and TRBJ2-7): DAGVTQSPTHLIKTRGQQVTLRCSPKSGHDTVSWYQQALGQGPQFIFQYYEEEERQRGNFPDRFSGHQFPNYSSELNVNALLLGDSALYLCASSLAGEQYFGPGTRLTVT.

The chain joins TRBV29-1 to TRBJ2-1; unclear D gene. CDR3 length: 12 amino acids. Germline V gives CDR1 SQVTM, CDR2 ANQGSEA. With 7 bases removed from V and 5 bases from J, the gap between germline ends came to 12 bases. The CDR3 region is CSGRVGDNEQFF. The CDR3 DNA reads TGCAGCGGCCGGGTCGGAGACAATGAGCAGTTCTTC.

The V call is TRBV30, the J call TRBJ2-3; possible D gene TRBD2, 6 bases. Trimming took 3 bases from V and 0 from J, leaving 16 bases between them. The length of the CDR3 is 16 residues. CDR1 and CDR2 (germline): GTSNPN, SVGIG (reference sequence). CDR3 in amino acids: CAWRWRAQTSTDTQYF. In DNA, the CDR3 is TGTGCCTGGAGATGGAGGGCACAAACTAGCACAGATACGCAGTATTTT.

V and J are TRBV18 and TRBJ2-7; 8 bases match TRBD1. Trimming removed 4 bases from V and 5 bases from J; junction bases left unmatched: 10. CDR1 is KGHSH and CDR2 is LQKENI in the germline V gene. This CDR3 contains 15 residues. CDR3 protein: CASSRLGQGWNEQYF. The CDR3 DNA is TGTGCCAGCTCACGACTCGGACAGGGTTGGAACGAGCAGTACTTC. Supplemented by reference TRBV18 and TRBJ2-7, the full variable domain reads NAGVMQNPRHLVRRRGQEARLRCSPMKGHSHVYWYRQLPEEGLKFMVYLQKENIIDESGMPKERFSAEFPKEGPSILRIQQVVRGDSAAYFCASSRLGQGWNEQYFGPGTRLTVT.

The chain employs TRBV28 and TRBJ2-4; unclear D gene. The CDR3 length is 16 residues. V lost 6 bases and J 6 bases, leaving 21 bases between the germline ends. Germline CDR1 and CDR2: MDHEN and SYDVKM. DNA for the CDR3: TGTGCCAGCAGGCGTGTACCTGGTAGCCCCGGAAACATTCAGTACTTC. Protein: CASRRVPGSPGNIQYF. The full variable domain, completed using reference TRBV28 and TRBJ2-4, is DVKVTQSSRYLVKRTGEKVFLECVQDMDHENMFWYRQDPGLGLRLIYFSYDVKMKEKGDIPEGYSVSREKKERFSLILESASTNQTSMYLCASRRVPGSPGNIQYFGAGTRLSVL.

This clone was picked up a small number of times. The chain couples TRBV7-2 to TRBJ2-5; D gene unclear. Per the germline V gene, CDR1 is SGHTA and CDR2 is FQGNSA. The V gene lost 5 bases and the J gene lost 0 bases, with 10 bases spanning the gap. The CDR3 covers 14 residues. The CDR3 coding sequence is TGTGCCAGCAGCCCACAGTTATACCAAGAGACCCAGTACTTC. Protein: CASSPQLYQETQYF.